This T cell receptor (beta chain) stems from a study of blood T cell repertoires in COVID-19. Germline CDR1 KGHSH, CDR2 LQKENI. This CDR3 spans 14 amino acids. V was pared by 3 bases and J by 0 bases, with 5 bases between. As processed by the authors: How many nucleated cells were present was estimated from reference gene primer amplification. This table comes from immunoSEQ multiplex PCR, and its TCRdb copy is limited to in-frame clones, with some not included. V, J and clone size were drawn from that table, and D and trimming were deduced from the DNA. The sample contains 20,000 to 25,000 clones, roughly 76% of which appear only once.

This receptor was identified in a woman older than 75 with acute or convalescent COVID-19. V is TRBV18 and J is TRBJ1-4, with TRBD1 as a possible D gene (5 bases). The sample consisted of peripheral blood. The DNA for the CDR3 is TGTGCCAGCTCACCGACAGCAACTAATGAAAAACTGTTTTTT. It codes for CASSPTATNEKLFF.